This entry concerns a single T cell receptor (beta chain). No antigen is known for it. Germline CDR1 reads SQVTM; CDR2 reads ANQGSEA. The CDR3 runs 17 residues. V was pared by 1 base and J by 4 bases, with 10 bases of the junction left unmatched. With 60 Vbeta and 13 Jbeta primers, the PCR was carried out. Data came from immunoSEQ multiplex PCR; TCRdb stores just in-frame clones and leaves some out. The sample gives approximately 52,000 clones, 77% of which show up once; around 2.4% is in the top ten. This entry comes from a study of cytomegalovirus exposure and HLA in healthy donors. Study observations and caveats: HLA allele associations emerged for about 16,000 TCR beta sequences in a later analysis, at 0.05 false discovery rate.

This TCR was sampled from a female donor in good health and CMV-seronegative. The rearrangement uses TRBV29-1 and TRBJ2-5; 12 positions agree with TRBD2. The sample was PBMCs. The CDR3 region has the DNA TGCAGCGTTGAAGGGCCTAGCGGGGGGGAGTGGGGAGAGACCCAGTACTTC. It is translated as CSVEGPSGGEWGETQYF.